This section outlines one T cell receptor beta chain sequence together with its context. Its target is unknown. Total RNA was isolated from each sample in quantities of at least 5.5 micrograms. The data were taken from a study of blood T cells in healthy people across ages. General study results and limits: The recorded TCR beta diversity per million T cells decreased in a roughly linear manner with age.

Alongside a J-beta primer mix, a sample-barcoded 5' primer served in a second PCR lasting roughly 6 to 12 cycles. TCRdb re-derived calls from the 5' RACE reads in MiXCR, one entry per CDR3 protein. The sample consists of about 1.4 million distinct CDR3 sequences, 55% to 75% of them appearing once. The sequence came from a man aged 18 to 29 in good health. Sequenced: blood.

CDR3 bases: TGTGCCACCCAAACCATGGCGGGGGGCGCAAGCTACGAGCAGTACTTC. This codes for CATQTMAGGASYEQYF. The genes are TRBV6-2 or TRBV6-3 and TRBJ2-5, with 8 bases lining up with TRBD2. The tail of the sequence fits TRBJ2-7 better, so the J call may be wrong. Germline lookup yields CDR1 MNHEY and CDR2 SVGEGT. The CDR3 totals 16 residues.